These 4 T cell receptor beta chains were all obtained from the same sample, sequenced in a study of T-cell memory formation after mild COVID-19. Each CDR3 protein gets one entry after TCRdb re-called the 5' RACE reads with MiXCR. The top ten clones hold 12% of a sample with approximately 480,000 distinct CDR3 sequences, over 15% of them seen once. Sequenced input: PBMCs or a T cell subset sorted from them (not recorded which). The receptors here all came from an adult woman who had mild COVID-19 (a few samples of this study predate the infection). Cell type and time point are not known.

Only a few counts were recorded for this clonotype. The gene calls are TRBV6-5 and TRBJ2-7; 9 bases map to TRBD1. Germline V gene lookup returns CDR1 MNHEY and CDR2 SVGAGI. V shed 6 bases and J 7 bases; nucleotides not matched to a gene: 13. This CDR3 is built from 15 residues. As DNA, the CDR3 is TGTGCCAGCAGGGGGACAGGGCTCGGGCCGGGGGAGCAGTACTTC. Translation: CASRGTGLGPGEQYF.

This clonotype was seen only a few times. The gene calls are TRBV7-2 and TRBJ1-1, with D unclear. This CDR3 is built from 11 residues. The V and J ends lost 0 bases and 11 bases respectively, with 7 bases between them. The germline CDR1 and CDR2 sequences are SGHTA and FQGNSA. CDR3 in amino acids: CASSLAGLAFF. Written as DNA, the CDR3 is TGTGCCAGCAGCTTAGCAGGGTTGGCTTTCTTT.

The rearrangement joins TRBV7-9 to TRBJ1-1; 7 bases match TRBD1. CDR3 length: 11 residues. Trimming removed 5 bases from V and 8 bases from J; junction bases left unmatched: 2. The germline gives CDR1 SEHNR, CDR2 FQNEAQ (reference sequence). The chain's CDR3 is CASSIQGEAFF. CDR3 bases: TGTGCCAGCAGCATACAGGGGGAAGCTTTCTTT.

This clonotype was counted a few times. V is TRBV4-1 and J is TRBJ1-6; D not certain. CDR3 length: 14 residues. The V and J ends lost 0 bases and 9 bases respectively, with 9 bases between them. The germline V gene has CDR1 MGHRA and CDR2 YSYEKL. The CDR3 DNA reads TGCGCCAGCAGCCAAGAAGTCCTCTTTTCACCCCTCCACTTT. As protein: CASSQEVLFSPLHF.